The T cell receptor beta chain under discussion was sequenced for a study of CD8 T cells in ankylosing spondylitis. Study outcomes and limitations: Relatively scarce in peripheral blood, disease-linked clones were CD8+. Researchers reportedly found disease-linked clones significantly enriched in matched ankylosing spondylitis synovial fluid. Among TCR beta sequences, a motif of several highly homologous variants appeared characteristic of ankylosing spondylitis blood.

Libraries of TCR beta came from quantitative 5'-RACE with molecular barcodes. MiXCR, applied by TCRdb to the 5' RACE reads, yields one record per CDR3 protein. The data contain around 180,000 distinct CDR3 sequences, over 10% of them singletons. Ten or more counts support this clonotype. What it binds is not known. Germline CDR1 ENHRY, CDR2 SYGVKD. The CDR3 is made up of 14 amino acids. V lost 1 base and J 10 bases, leaving 11 bases between the germline ends. The TCR sequence derives from a female donor with ankylosing spondylitis or in good health (not recorded which). The rearrangement joins TRBV10-3 to TRBJ1-6, with D perhaps matching TRBD1 (5 bases). The sample was blood, either unsorted or a sorted T cell fraction (not recorded which). CDR3 sequence: CAISELAGGSPLHF. CDR3 DNA: TGTGCCATCAGTGAGTTGGCCGGGGGGTCACCCCTCCACTTT.